Listed below are T cell receptor beta chains from one sample, sequenced in a study of CD8+ T cells in alopecia areata. Profiled with immunoSEQ multiplex PCR; TCRdb holds only in-frame clones, not every one. In the table there are some 120,000 clones, 45% to 65% of which are singletons. The input for sequencing was CD4+ T cells sorted from blood, taken at week 0. The receptors were gathered from a human donor with alopecia areata. Both conserved end residues are part of each CDR3. A D gene is named only where the DNA matches it firmly. Clone sizes are given selectively: once, few, many, or a class where the clone is expanded.

-,TRBV30,TRBJ2-7,TRBD1,CAWRDRGSYEQYF,TGTGCCTGGAGGGACAGGGGATCCTACGAGCAGTACTTC
few,TRBV7-2,TRBJ2-5,-,CASSLKGSETQYF,TGTGCCAGCAGCCTAAAGGGGTCGGAGACCCAGTACTTC
-,TRBV14,TRBJ2-3,TRBD2,CASSPLAGASTDTQYF,TGTGCCAGCAGCCCGCTAGCGGGTGCTAGCACAGATACGCAGTATTTT
-,TRBV28,TRBJ1-6,-,CASSFQGNPLGSPLHF,TGTGCCAGCAGTTTTCAGGGGAACCCATTAGGTTCACCCCTCCACTTT
-,TRBV7-2,TRBJ2-5,TRBD2,CASSPTSGGRETQYF,TGTGCCAGCAGCCCTACTAGCGGGGGCCGAGAGACCCAGTACTTC
-,TRBV27,TRBJ1-2,TRBD1,CASRYRGGDLDGYTF,TGTGCCAGCAGATACAGGGGCGGGGATTTGGACGGCTACACCTTC
few,TRBV5-4,TRBJ2-1,-,CASSPGGGRSYNEQFF,TGTGCCAGCAGCCCGGGCGGCGGCCGCTCCTACAATGAGCAGTTCTTC
few,TRBV5-1,TRBJ2-5,TRBD1,CASSLTGGAETQYF,TGCGCCAGCAGCTTAACAGGGGGTGCAGAGACCCAGTACTTC
once,TRBV30,TRBJ2-3,TRBD1,CAWSGGTGSTDTQYF,TGTGCCTGGAGTGGCGGGACAGGGAGCACAGATACGCAGTATTTT
few,TRBV6-6,TRBJ2-5,TRBD1,CASSPSGGAETQYF,TGTGCCAGCAGTCCATCAGGGGGCGCAGAGACCCAGTACTTC
-,TRBV11-2,TRBJ2-1,TRBD2,CASSESFLAAYNEQFF,TGTGCCAGCAGCGAGTCTTTCCTAGCGGCCTACAATGAGCAGTTCTTC
-,TRBV6-5,TRBJ1-2,-,CASSYTVGASYGYTF,TGTGCCAGCAGTTACACCGTAGGGGCTTCCTATGGCTACACCTTC
few,TRBV28,TRBJ2-5,-,CASRGPSWAQYF,TGTGCCAGCAGGGGACCGTCCTGGGCCCAGTACTTC
-,TRBV2,TRBJ2-1,TRBD2,CASSASGRAIEQFF,TGTGCCAGCAGCGCTAGCGGGAGGGCCATTGAGCAGTTCTTC
few,TRBV6-6,TRBJ1-2,-,CASSFQINYGYTF,TGTGCCAGCAGTTTCCAAATTAACTATGGCTACACCTTC
-,TRBV19,TRBJ1-5,TRBD1,CASSPPTGSSNQPQHF,TGTGCCAGTAGTCCCCCGACAGGGTCGAGCAATCAGCCCCAGCATTTT
-,TRBV4-2,TRBJ1-2,-,CASSPGRGARTGGYTF,TGTGCCAGCAGCCCTGGTAGGGGGGCGCGGACTGGTGGCTACACCTTC
-,TRBV28,TRBJ1-5,-,CASSLTGTHQPQHF,TGTGCCAGCAGTCTTACAGGGACCCATCAGCCCCAGCATTTT
-,TRBV5-6,TRBJ2-3,-,CASSGGQSTDTQYF,TGTGCCAGCAGCGGGGGGCAGAGCACAGATACGCAGTATTTT
-,TRBV27,TRBJ2-7,-,CASSQGGHDSYEQYF,TGTGCCAGCAGCCAGGGGGGACACGACTCCTACGAGCAGTACTTC
-,TRBV5-6,TRBJ2-5,TRBD2,CASSSTSGGDLRETQYF,TGTGCCAGCAGCTCGACTAGCGGGGGGGACCTCCGGGAGACCCAGTACTTC
-,TRBV29-1,TRBJ2-3,TRBD1,CSVETGQGELDTQYF,TGCAGCGTTGAAACGGGACAGGGAGAATTGGATACGCAGTATTTT
-,TRBV18,TRBJ2-5,-,CASSPKKETQYF,TGTGCCAGCTCACCGAAGAAAGAGACCCAGTACTTC
-,TRBV19,TRBJ1-1,-,CASSIQVNTEAFF,TGTGCCAGTAGTATCCAGGTTAACACTGAAGCTTTCTTT
-,TRBV7-2,TRBJ2-7,-,CASSLAGSQVYEQYF,TGTGCCAGCAGCTTAGCGGGATCTCAGGTCTACGAGCAGTACTTC
few,TRBV6-5,TRBJ2-1,TRBD2,CASRWGTSGNEQFF,TGTGCCAGCAGGTGGGGGACTAGCGGCAATGAGCAGTTCTTC
once,TRBV27,TRBJ2-5,-,CASSSQVRFETQYF,TGTGCCAGCAGTTCTCAGGTTCGGTTCGAGACCCAGTACTTC
once,TRBV25-1,TRBJ2-3,TRBD2,CASSPSAGGLTDTQYF,TGTGCCAGCAGTCCCTCGGCGGGGGGCCTCACAGATACGCAGTATTTT
few,TRBV4-3,TRBJ2-1,-,CASSPVITGAYNEQFF,TGCGCCAGCAGCCCGGTAATAACGGGGGCTTACAATGAGCAGTTCTTC
few,TRBV5-1,TRBJ2-7,TRBD1,CASSLSARTGSPEQYF,TGCGCCAGCAGCTTGTCCGCCAGGACAGGGAGCCCCGAGCAGTACTTC
-,TRBV25-1,TRBJ2-2,TRBD1,CASSMGAGGGELFF,TGTGCCAGCAGTATGGGTGCAGGGGGTGGGGAGCTGTTTTTT
-,TRBV6-6,TRBJ2-1,TRBD2,CASSSWAGGPNEQFF,TGTGCCAGCAGTTCGTGGGCGGGAGGGCCCAATGAGCAGTTCTTC
-,TRBV4-3,TRBJ1-5,TRBD1,CASSQRTGSDQPQHF,TGCGCCAGCAGCCAAAGGACAGGGTCAGATCAGCCCCAGCATTTT
-,TRBV7-8,TRBJ2-5,-,CASSLSSGQETQYF,TGTGCCAGCAGCTTATCATCCGGCCAAGAGACCCAGTACTTC
few,TRBV29-1,TRBJ2-5,-,CSVEVGGAETQYF,TGCAGCGTTGAAGTGGGGGGTGCGGAGACCCAGTACTTC
-,TRBV2,TRBJ2-1,TRBD2,CASSRLAGGRGAYNEQFF,TGTGCCAGCAGCCGACTAGCGGGAGGACGTGGCGCCTACAATGAGCAGTTCTTC
few,TRBV4-3,TRBJ2-4,-,CASSQGTGAAKNIQYF,TGCGCCAGCAGCCAAGGAACGGGGGCGGCCAAAAACATTCAGTACTTC
few,TRBV2,TRBJ1-4,-,CASSPNTNEKLFF,TGTGCCAGCAGTCCGAACACTAATGAAAAACTGTTTTTT
-,TRBV18,TRBJ2-1,-,CASSPGQYNEQFF,TGTGCCAGCTCACCTGGGCAGTACAATGAGCAGTTCTTC
-,TRBV19,TRBJ1-2,TRBD1,CASSERGTALYGYTF,TGTGCCAGTAGCGAGAGGGGGACAGCACTCTATGGCTACACCTTC
few,TRBV4-1,TRBJ2-5,TRBD1,CASSDPGTGGADQETQYF,TGCGCCAGCAGCGACCCCGGGACAGGGGGAGCGGACCAAGAGACCCAGTACTTC
-,TRBV29-1,TRBJ1-4,-,CSVVVGQLGEKLFF,TGCAGCGTGGTCGTAGGACAGCTAGGGGAAAAACTGTTTTTT
-,TRBV9,TRBJ2-1,-,CASSVEGNDDYNEQFF,TGTGCCAGCAGCGTAGAGGGGAATGATGACTACAATGAGCAGTTCTTC
-,TRBV7-9,TRBJ2-7,-,CASSLAQPRAEQYF,TGTGCCAGCAGCTTAGCACAGCCCCGAGCCGAGCAGTACTTC
-,TRBV7-2,TRBJ2-5,TRBD1,CASSPDRAGETQYF,TGTGCCAGCAGCCCGGACAGGGCGGGGGAGACCCAGTACTTC
-,TRBV2,TRBJ1-6,-,CASSPHPATISPLHF,TGTGCCAGCAGCCCACACCCGGCAACCATTTCACCCCTCCACTTT
-,TRBV19,TRBJ1-2,-,CASSFGSNYGYTF,TGTGCCAGTAGTTTCGGCAGTAACTATGGCTACACCTTC
-,TRBV6-5,TRBJ2-3,-,CASGLGRALTDTQYF,TGTGCCAGCGGCCTGGGGCGGGCCCTCACAGATACGCAGTATTTT
once,TRBV2,TRBJ2-1,-,CASSATDSYNEQFF,TGTGCCAGCAGCGCTACCGACTCTTACAATGAGCAGTTCTTC
-,TRBV6-6,TRBJ2-1,-,CASSLLLNEQFF,TGTGCCAGCAGTCTCTTGCTAAATGAGCAGTTCTTC
-,TRBV19,TRBJ2-6,-,CASSNRLLGGANVLTF,TGTGCCAGTAGCAATCGACTCCTTGGGGGGGCCAACGTCCTGACTTTC
few,TRBV7-9,TRBJ2-7,TRBD1,CASSTGQGFYEQYF,TGTGCCAGCAGCACCGGACAGGGATTCTACGAGCAGTACTTC
-,TRBV6-5,TRBJ2-7,TRBD1,CASSRTGGKQYF,TGTGCCAGCAGTCGGACAGGGGGCAAGCAGTACTTC
-,TRBV4-3,TRBJ1-2,TRBD1,CASSQDRTRTGGYGYTF,TGCGCCAGCAGCCAAGACCGTACTCGGACAGGGGGCTATGGCTACACCTTC
-,TRBV7-6,TRBJ2-5,-,CASSRQQETQYF,TGTGCCAGCAGCCGACAGCAAGAGACCCAGTACTTC